The 7 T cell receptor beta chains in this list originate from one sample, sequenced in a study of blood T cell repertoires in COVID-19. Assay used: immunoSEQ multiplex PCR; TCRdb lists only in-frame clones, some missing. The repertoire holds about 250,000 clones, with 70% to 90% as singletons. Sequenced input: peripheral blood. These receptor sequences come from a woman aged 40 to 55 who had recovered from COVID-19.

The chain recombines TRBV18 with TRBJ2-1; 9 positions agree with TRBD2. The CDR3 is 17 amino acids. Germline trimming cut 3 bases from V and 4 bases from J; bases unmatched to any gene: 10. In germline, CDR1 is KGHSH, CDR2 LQKENI. The DNA for the CDR3 is TGTGCCAGCTCACCCCGGGCTAGCGGGAAACTTTACAATGAGCAGTTCTTC. Protein: CASSPRASGKLYNEQFF.

V and J are TRBV11-2 and TRBJ2-3, with 7 bases lining up with TRBD1. After removal of 0 bases from V and 7 bases from J, the junction contained 10 bases not matched to a gene. In germline, CDR1 is SGHAT, CDR2 FQNNGV. There are 16 residues in the CDR3. The CDR3 nucleotides read TGTGCCAGCAGCTTAGATCCAGGGGGTCTTAGGTATACGCAGTATTTT. Encoded protein: CASSLDPGGLRYTQYF.

The J gene is TRBJ2-7, the V gene TRBV5-1, with TRBD1 matching 8 bases. The CDR3 spans 13 residues. The ends lost 9 bases at V and 7 bases at J; junction bases unmatched: 12. The V gene's germline CDR1 is SGHRS and CDR2 YFSETQ. The chain's CDR3 is CATRGQGAGEQYF. The DNA of the CDR3 is TGCGCCACCCGCGGGCAGGGGGCCGGTGAGCAGTACTTC.

V gene TRBV7-8 combines with J gene TRBJ2-2; 10 bases align to TRBD2. Germline trimming cut 5 bases from V and 5 bases from J; bases unmatched to any gene: 5. CDR3 length: 15 amino acids. Germline CDR1 SGHVS, CDR2 FQNEAQ. The CDR3 bases are TGTGCCAGCAGCACGGCTAGCGGGAGTACCGGGGAGCTGTTTTTT. Translating it yields CASSTASGSTGELFF.

The V gene is TRBV11-3, the J gene TRBJ1-1; 12 bases map to TRBD1. The V gene end was trimmed by 3 bases and the J gene end by 6 bases; junction bases not matched to a gene: 17. CDR3 length equals 19 residues. CDR1 and CDR2 from the germline V gene are SGHNT and YENEEA. CDR3 sequence (DNA): TGTGCCAGCAGCTTTGCCCGGGGGACAGGGGGCGCGTTCCGGGCTGAAGCTTTCTTT. Translation: CASSFARGTGGAFRAEAFF.

Note on this clone: Sequence at one end of the junction differs from germline and may be a read error. The genes are TRBV5-6 and TRBJ2-1, with D maybe TRBD2 (5 bases). The CDR3 extends over 14 amino acids. Germline CDR1 is SGHDT and CDR2 is YYEEEE. The CDR3 is CASTLGALNNEQFF. The CDR3 DNA reads as TGTGCCAGCACCTTGGGAGCTCTTAACAATGAGCAGTTCTTC.

The rearrangement joins TRBV7-2 to TRBJ2-7; 9 bases are a match to TRBD1. The CDR3 length is 17 residues. Germline assignment: CDR1 SGHTA and CDR2 FQGNSA. The V segment lost 4 bases and the J segment 1 base; nucleotides outside the gene matches: 11. CDR3: CASSSAGPQGASYEQYF. The CDR3 DNA is TGTGCCAGCAGCTCAGCGGGCCCACAGGGGGCGTCCTACGAGCAGTACTTC.